The source of this T cell receptor beta chain is a study of blood T cell repertoires in COVID-19. Study at large: The origin of the acute and convalescent COVID-19 samples was the United States, Italy and Spain.

Libraries were prepared by immunoSEQ multiplex PCR; TCRdb keeps only in-frame clonotypes and omits some of them. The sample includes 130,000 to 150,000 clones, 80% to 90% of them seen just once. V lost 2 bases and J lost 4, with 12 bases in between. The length of the CDR3 is 14 residues. The V gene's germline CDR1 is MNHEY and CDR2 SVGEGT. This receptor was identified in a woman in her forties or fifties with active or convalescent COVID-19. The chain is built from TRBV6-2 or TRBV6-3 and TRBJ2-7; the D gene is possibly TRBD2 (5 bases). Sequenced material: peripheral blood. The CDR3 here is CASSYKPSRYEQYF. The CDR3 DNA sequence: TGTGCCAGCAGTTACAAACCTAGCAGATACGAGCAGTACTTC.